This T cell receptor (beta chain) was obtained from a study of T-cell memory formation after mild COVID-19 (TCRdb year 2021). Background for the entire study: TCR sequence clusters from the two donors were largely donor specific. T-cell clones expanding and contracting after mild COVID-19 in two donors were tracked by longitudinal TCRalpha and TCRbeta repertoire sequencing. Two young, previously healthy adult volunteers made up the cohort, one male and one female.

Ficoll-Paque density gradient centrifugation was the method used to isolate PBMCs. The sequencer was an Illumina NovaSeq 6000. cDNA libraries for TCRalpha and TCRbeta were prepared by 5'RACE using constant-segment primers, with sample barcodes and unique molecular identifiers added. RNA was extracted from every sample with Trizol reagent. The libraries were amplified in two PCR steps, and the second step added a second sample barcode and Illumina TruSeq adapters. The libraries were sequenced on an Illumina NovaSeq using 2 x 150 bp paired-end reads. In the authors' own workflow: The reads were demultiplexed and collapsed into UMI-guided consensus sequences using migec v1.2.7. Using mixcr v2.1.11, UMI consensuses were aligned to TRA and TRB V and J templates and then assembled into clonotypes. A clonotype was counted as expanded or contracted only if both edgeR and NoisET called the change significant, with noise models trained on biological replicates. For edgeR calls, a false discovery rate-adjusted p below 0.01 and a log2 fold-change threshold of 1 were applied. As an exploratory analysis of dynamics, max-normalized trajectories of the 1000 most abundant clonotypes were examined by PCA with hierarchical clustering. Separately sequenced CD4+ and CD8+ repertoires were used to assign the CD4 or CD8 phenotype of responding clones. TCRdb reprocessing: public reads trimmed at Q25 with fastp, clones called with MiXCR, in-frame beta chains kept. Every entry covers one CDR3 protein and lists the most common genes and DNA from its rows. These V and J calls are TCRdb output, not the study's own analysis. Within this sample are about 350,000 distinct CDR3 sequences, with roughly 13% of them counted one time only. The ten largest make up 22% of the sample.

Comment on this clonotype: Its antigen target is currently unknown. Qualities for individual bases were not recorded, and no much larger clone is one base off.

Points the paper makes about the study in general: Clones that contracted from day 15 to 85 showed balanced CD4/CD8 phenotypes, whereas a second wave of clones that expanded from day 15 to 37 leaned towards CD4+. Some responding clones were detected in pre-infection memory, which suggested that pre-existing cross-reactive memory T cells had joined the SARS-CoV-2 response. Contracting CD4+ clones were found mainly in CM and EM memory subsets, while CD8+ clones were enriched in EMRA. Only a couple of mild cases were covered in the study, and larger cohorts including severe cases with pre-infection samples were considered necessary. SARS-CoV-2 specificity of the second-wave clones peaking on day 37 was not confirmed.

Sequences were obtained from PBMCs or a T cell subset sorted from them (not recorded which). The TCR was taken from a man younger than 35 who had mild COVID-19 (a few samples of this study predate the infection). The sample titles of this study are shuffled in the database, so cell type and time point are left out; the donor was told from shared clones.

The CDR3 reads CAWSVGGSITEAFF. The sequence in DNA is TGTGCCTGGAGTGTTGGGGGATCGATCACTGAAGCTTTCTTT. The chain is made from TRBV30 and TRBJ1-1; TRBD1 could be the D gene, as 5 bases match. CDR1 is given as GTSNPN and CDR2 as SVGIG, both from the germline V gene (reference sequence). The CDR3 spans 14 residues, from the cysteine through the phenylalanine. CDR3 DNA only is kept here, 42 bases in frame from base 1. V is cut by 0 bases and J by 4 bases, and the space between the germline ends is 12 bases. Supplemented by the reference TRBV30 and TRBJ1-1 proteins around the CDR3, the complete variable domain is SQTIHQWPATLVQPVGSPLSLECTVEGTSNPNLYWYRQAAGRGLQLLFYSVGIGQISSEVPQNLSASRPQDRQFILSSKKLLLSDSGFYLCAWSVGGSITEAFFGQGTRLTVV.